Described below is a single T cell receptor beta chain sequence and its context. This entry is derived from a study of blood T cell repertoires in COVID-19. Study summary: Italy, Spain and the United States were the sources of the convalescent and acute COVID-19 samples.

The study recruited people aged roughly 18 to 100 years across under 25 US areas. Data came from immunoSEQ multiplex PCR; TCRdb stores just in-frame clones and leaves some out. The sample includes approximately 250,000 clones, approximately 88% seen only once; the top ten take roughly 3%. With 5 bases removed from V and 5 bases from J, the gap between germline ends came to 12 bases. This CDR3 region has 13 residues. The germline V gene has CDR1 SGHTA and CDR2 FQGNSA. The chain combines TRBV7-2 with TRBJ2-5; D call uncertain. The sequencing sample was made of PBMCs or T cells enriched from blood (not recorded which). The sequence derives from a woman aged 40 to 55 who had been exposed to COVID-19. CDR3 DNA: TGTGCCAGCAGCCCGGAAATGAGGGAGACCCAGTACTTC. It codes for CASSPEMRETQYF.